This section outlines one T cell receptor beta chain sequence together with its context. The intended depth for sequencing was 1 in 200,000 to 1 in 1 million T cells. The repertoire was sequenced with immunoSEQ multiplex PCR; TCRdb's copy has only in-frame clones and lacks some. The sample yields 250,000 to 350,000 clones, around 76% seen once. V lost 3 bases and J lost 4, with 9 bases in between. This CDR3 is 13 amino acids long. Germline CDR1 and CDR2: MNHEY and SMNVEV (reference sequence). These data originate in a study of cytotoxic CD8 clonotypes in ibrutinib-treated CLL. Study-wide context: Samples showed on average around 230,000 productive templates and about 100,000 productive rearrangements.

The sample was PBMCs, taken at disease progression, from a patient treated with ibrutinib. This chain joins TRBV27 and TRBJ1-2; D call uncertain. This clonotype was obtained from a human donor with chronic lymphocytic leukemia. This chain's CDR3 is CASSFRIGYGYTF. The CDR3, as DNA: TGTGCCAGCAGTTTTAGGATAGGCTATGGCTACACCTTC.